Listed below are T cell receptor beta chains from one sample, sequenced in a study of T cell repertoires in cytomegalovirus infection. Their recognized antigens are unknown. In TCRdb, the reads were re-called with MiXCR into one record per CDR3 protein. The sample carries around 340,000 distinct CDR3 sequences, about 27% recorded once. Sequences were derived from cultured PBMCs, sampled from culture after CMV antigen stimulation. All receptors come from a human donor in good health (CMV status not recorded). Some clones in this sample may be carry-over from other donors' samples. Both conserved end residues are part of each CDR3. The D gene is left open where the match is weak. The listing skips clone size in some rows; elsewhere it reads once, few, many or a size class.

v_gene: TRBV28
d_gene: .
j_gene: TRBJ1-4
abundance: .
CDR3nt: TGTGCCAGCAGTATGTCTCAGGGCGGGGATGAAAAACTGTTTTTT
CDR3aa: CASSMSQGGDEKLFF

v_gene: TRBV27
d_gene: .
j_gene: TRBJ2-1
abundance: few
CDR3nt: TGTGCCAGCAGTATGGATCGAGATGAGCAGTTCTTC
CDR3aa: CASSMDRDEQFF

v_gene: TRBV7-2
d_gene: .
j_gene: TRBJ1-2
abundance: many
CDR3nt: TGTGCCAGCAGCTTAGTCACGCGAAACTATGGCTACACCTTC
CDR3aa: CASSLVTRNYGYTF

v_gene: TRBV10-3
d_gene: TRBD1
j_gene: TRBJ1-1
abundance: .
CDR3nt: TGTGCCATCTCAGGGGGGACCGACACTGAAGCTTTCTTT
CDR3aa: CAISGGTDTEAFF

v_gene: TRBV5-4
d_gene: .
j_gene: TRBJ1-2
abundance: .
CDR3nt: TGTGCCAGCAGCTTGGCCGCGAGTCTCGGCTACACCTTC
CDR3aa: CASSLAASLGYTF

v_gene: TRBV6-1
d_gene: TRBD2
j_gene: TRBJ2-1
abundance: few
CDR3nt: TGTGCCAGCCCCCCGAGGCGGGGGGCCGATGAGCAGTTCTTC
CDR3aa: CASPPRRGADEQFF

v_gene: TRBV7-4
d_gene: .
j_gene: TRBJ2-7
abundance: .
CDR3nt: TGTGCCAGCAGCTTAGAGAGGCACTACGAGCAGTACTTC
CDR3aa: CASSLERHYEQYF

v_gene: TRBV27
d_gene: TRBD2
j_gene: TRBJ2-3
abundance: .
CDR3nt: TGTGCCAGCAGAACTAGCGGGACCACAGATACGCAGTATTTT
CDR3aa: CASRTSGTTDTQYF

v_gene: TRBV5-6
d_gene: TRBD1
j_gene: TRBJ1-1
abundance: .
CDR3nt: TGTGCCAGCAGCGCTGGGACAGGGAGACCGAACACTGAAGCTTTCTTT
CDR3aa: CASSAGTGRPNTEAFF

v_gene: TRBV7-2
d_gene: TRBD1
j_gene: TRBJ2-1
abundance: many
CDR3nt: TGTGCCAGCAGCACCTGGACAGGGATGAGCAATGAGCAGTTCTTC
CDR3aa: CASSTWTGMSNEQFF

v_gene: TRBV6-5
d_gene: TRBD1
j_gene: TRBJ2-4
abundance: few
CDR3nt: TGTGCCAGCAGTTACACCCACCCCGGACAGGGAAAAAACATTCAGTACTTC
CDR3aa: CASSYTHPGQGKNIQYF

v_gene: TRBV6-1
d_gene: .
j_gene: TRBJ1-6
abundance: .
CDR3nt: TGTGCCAGCAACCTTAACGGCCCGGGTAGGTCCCTCCACTTT
CDR3aa: CASNLNGPGRSLHF

v_gene: TRBV19
d_gene: .
j_gene: TRBJ1-2
abundance: few
CDR3nt: TGTGCCAGTAGTATTATAAGGGACACCGTTTTTGGCTACACCTTC
CDR3aa: CASSIIRDTVFGYTF

v_gene: TRBV19
d_gene: .
j_gene: TRBJ2-7
abundance: .
CDR3nt: TGTGCCAGTAGTGCGCTTGGGTCCTACTCCTACGAGCAGTACTTC
CDR3aa: CASSALGSYSYEQYF

v_gene: TRBV7-9
d_gene: TRBD2
j_gene: TRBJ2-7
abundance: few
CDR3nt: TGTGCCAGCAGCCTTGCTTGGGACTACTCCTACGAGCAGTACTTC
CDR3aa: CASSLAWDYSYEQYF

v_gene: TRBV7-8
d_gene: TRBD1
j_gene: TRBJ1-1
abundance: many
CDR3nt: TGTGCCAGCAGCTCTAGCCGGGGGACAGTTTCCGGAGCTTTCTTT
CDR3aa: CASSSSRGTVSGAFF

v_gene: TRBV7-9
d_gene: TRBD1
j_gene: TRBJ1-1
abundance: few
CDR3nt: TGTGCCAGCAGCAACCGGACAGGGTGGGGGATCCCTGAAGCTTTCTTT
CDR3aa: CASSNRTGWGIPEAFF

v_gene: TRBV9
d_gene: .
j_gene: TRBJ2-7
abundance: .
CDR3nt: TGTGCCAGCAGCGGTGGACTCACAGGCTACGAGCAGTACTTC
CDR3aa: CASSGGLTGYEQYF

v_gene: TRBV12-3/TRBV12-4
d_gene: TRBD1
j_gene: TRBJ2-4
abundance: few
CDR3nt: TGTGCCAGCAGGATGGACAGGGCGGGGAACATTCAGTACTTC
CDR3aa: CASRMDRAGNIQYF

v_gene: TRBV6-5
d_gene: .
j_gene: TRBJ1-1
abundance: few
CDR3nt: TGTGCCAGCAGTTACTCGCTAGGGTTGAACACTGAAGCTTTCTTT
CDR3aa: CASSYSLGLNTEAFF

v_gene: TRBV7-9
d_gene: .
j_gene: TRBJ1-5
abundance: .
CDR3nt: TGTGCCAGCAGCAGGGACGAACAGCCCCAGCATTTT
CDR3aa: CASSRDEQPQHF

v_gene: TRBV11-1
d_gene: .
j_gene: TRBJ2-2
abundance: .
CDR3nt: TGTGCCAGCAGCTTAGACCAGGGAGACACCGGGGAGCTGTTTTTT
CDR3aa: CASSLDQGDTGELFF